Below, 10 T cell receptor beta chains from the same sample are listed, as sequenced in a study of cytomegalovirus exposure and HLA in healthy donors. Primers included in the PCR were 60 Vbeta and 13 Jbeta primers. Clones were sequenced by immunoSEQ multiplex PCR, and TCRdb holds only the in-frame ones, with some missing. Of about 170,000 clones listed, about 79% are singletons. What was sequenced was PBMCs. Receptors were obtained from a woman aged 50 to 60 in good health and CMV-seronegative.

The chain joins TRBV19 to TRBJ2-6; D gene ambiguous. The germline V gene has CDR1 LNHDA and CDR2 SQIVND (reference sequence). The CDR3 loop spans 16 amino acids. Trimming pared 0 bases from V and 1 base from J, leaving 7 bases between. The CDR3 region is CASSIDGSSGANVLTF. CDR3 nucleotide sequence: TGTGCCAGTAGTATAGACGGGTCGTCTGGGGCCAACGTCCTGACTTTC.

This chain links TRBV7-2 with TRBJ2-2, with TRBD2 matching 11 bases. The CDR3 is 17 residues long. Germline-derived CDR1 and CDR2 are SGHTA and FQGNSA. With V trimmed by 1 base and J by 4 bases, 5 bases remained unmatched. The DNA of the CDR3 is TGTGCCAGCAGCTTAGGGGGACTAGCGGAGCCCACCGGGGAGCTGTTTTTT. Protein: CASSLGGLAEPTGELFF.

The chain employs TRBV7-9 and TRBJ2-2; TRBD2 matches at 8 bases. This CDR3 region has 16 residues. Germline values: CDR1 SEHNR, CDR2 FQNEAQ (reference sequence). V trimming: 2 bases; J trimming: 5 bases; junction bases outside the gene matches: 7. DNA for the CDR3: TGTGCCAGCAGCTTACTTCGGGAGGGCCAAACCGGGGAGCTGTTTTTT. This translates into CASSLLREGQTGELFF.

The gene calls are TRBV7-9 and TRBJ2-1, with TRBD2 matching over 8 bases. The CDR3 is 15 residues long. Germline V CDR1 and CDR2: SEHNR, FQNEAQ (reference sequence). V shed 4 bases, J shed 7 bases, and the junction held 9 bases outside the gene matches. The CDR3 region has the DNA TGTGCCAGCAGCTGGGGACTAGGTCGAGGAAATGAGCAGTTCTTC. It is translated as CASSWGLGRGNEQFF.

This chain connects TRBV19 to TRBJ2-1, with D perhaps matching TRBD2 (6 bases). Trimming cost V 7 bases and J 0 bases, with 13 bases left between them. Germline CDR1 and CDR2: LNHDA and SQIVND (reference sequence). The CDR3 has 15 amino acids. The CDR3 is CASTLAGSSYNEQFF. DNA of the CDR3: TGTGCCAGTACCCTCGCGGGGAGCTCCTACAATGAGCAGTTCTTC.

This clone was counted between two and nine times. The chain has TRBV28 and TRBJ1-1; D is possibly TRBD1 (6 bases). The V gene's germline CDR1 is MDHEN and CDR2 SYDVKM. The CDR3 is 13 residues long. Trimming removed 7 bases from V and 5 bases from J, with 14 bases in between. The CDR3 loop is CASIMGAATEAFF. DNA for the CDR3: TGTGCCAGCATTATGGGGGCGGCAACTGAAGCTTTCTTT.

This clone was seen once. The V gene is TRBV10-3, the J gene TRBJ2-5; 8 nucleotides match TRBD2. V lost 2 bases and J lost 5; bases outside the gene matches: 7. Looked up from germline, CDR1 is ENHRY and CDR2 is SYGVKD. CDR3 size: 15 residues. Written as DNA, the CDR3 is TGTGCCATCAGTGAGCCGGGACTAGTTCTGGAGACCCAGTACTTC. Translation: CAISEPGLVLETQYF.

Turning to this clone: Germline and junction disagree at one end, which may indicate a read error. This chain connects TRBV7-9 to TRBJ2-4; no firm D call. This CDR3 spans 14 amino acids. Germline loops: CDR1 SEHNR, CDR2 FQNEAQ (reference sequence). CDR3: CSSSLGPSKNIQYF. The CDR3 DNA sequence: TGTTCCAGCAGCTTAGGTCCTAGTAAAAACATTCAGTACTTC.

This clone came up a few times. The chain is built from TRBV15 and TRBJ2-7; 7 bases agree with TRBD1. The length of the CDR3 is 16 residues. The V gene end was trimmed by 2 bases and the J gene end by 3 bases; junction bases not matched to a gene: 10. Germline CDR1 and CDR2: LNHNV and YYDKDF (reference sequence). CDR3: CATSRISGTAFYEQYF. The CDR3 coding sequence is TGTGCCACCAGCAGAATATCCGGGACAGCGTTCTACGAGCAGTACTTC.

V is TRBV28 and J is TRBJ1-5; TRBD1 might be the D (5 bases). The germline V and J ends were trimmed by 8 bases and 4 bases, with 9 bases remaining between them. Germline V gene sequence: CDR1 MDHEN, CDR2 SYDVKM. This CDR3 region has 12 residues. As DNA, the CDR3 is TGTGCCAGCTACACAGGTAATCAGCCCCAGCATTTT. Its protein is CASYTGNQPQHF.